The 5 T cell receptor beta chains presented below share a single source sample, sequenced in a study of T cell clonality in common variable immunodeficiency. Study-level points and caveats: Fewer deletions and N-nucleotide insertions were reportedly seen in common variable immunodeficiency TCR beta sequences.

Data came from immunoSEQ multiplex PCR; TCRdb stores just in-frame clones and leaves some out. This sample has about 15,000 clones, each found more than once. Their specific antigens are unknown. What was sequenced was peripheral blood mononuclear cells. The origin of the receptors is a human donor with common variable immunodeficiency.

This clone has a count of ten or more. With the read ending 3 residues before the CDR3 end, the germline J gene is used to fill in that end. The chain uses TRBV7-8 and TRBJ1-1; 10 bases fit TRBD1. Germline values: CDR1 SGHVS, CDR2 FQNEAQ. After removal of 2 bases from V and 0 bases from J, the junction contained 6 bases not matched to a gene. The CDR3 is 17 residues long. CDR3 amino acids: CASSLSGTGVLNTEAFF. Incomplete CDR3 DNA: TGTGCCAGCAGCTTATCTGGGACAGGGGTCCTGAACACTGAA.

The sample holds many counts of this clone. Read coverage stops 3 residues before the CDR3 terminus; the germline J gene supplies the remainder. This chain links TRBV7-9 with TRBJ2-4, with D possibly being TRBD1 (5 bases). Germline lookup yields CDR1 SEHNR and CDR2 FQNEAQ (reference sequence). CDR3 length: 12 residues. CDR3 amino acids: CASSSIRQTQYF. The DNA read from the CDR3 is TGTGCCAGCAGCTCGATCCGACAGACT.

In this sample, this clone turned up many times. With the read ending 3 residues before the CDR3 end, the germline J gene is used to fill in that end. This chain joins TRBV19 and TRBJ2-5, with D hard to call. The CDR3 loop spans 14 amino acids. Trimming removed 5 bases from V and 5 bases from J, with 15 bases in between. Germline lookup yields CDR1 LNHDA and CDR2 SQIVND (reference sequence). The CDR3 reads CASSEHSPGETQYF. The covered CDR3 bases are TGTGCCAGTAGTGAACACTCCCCCGGGGAGACC.

This clone was seen at least ten times. The read halts 3 residues ahead of the CDR3 end, with the missing end drawn from the germline J gene. V is TRBV5-1 and J is TRBJ1-2; D remains unclear. The germline gives CDR1 SGHRS, CDR2 YFSETQ. This CDR3 has 14 amino acids. The part of the CDR3 DNA that was read is TGCGCCAGCAGCTTGTCTGGCCCGGCCAGGGGC. Its protein is CASSLSGPARG. The whole CDR3 sequence reads CASSLSGPARGYTF.

This clone was counted only a few times. The CDR3 extends 3 residues past the end of the read, so its final part is completed from the germline J gene. This chain joins TRBV19 and TRBJ2-3; 7 nucleotides match TRBD2. CDR1 is LNHDA, CDR2 SQIVND, per germline (reference sequence). This CDR3 comprises 15 residues. The V and J ends lost 3 bases and 3 bases, in that order; junction bases with no gene match: 6. The CDR3 reads CASSMGRGVTDTQYF. The sequenced CDR3 bases are TGTGCCAGTAGTATGGGCCGGGGGGTAACAGATACG.